The next 9 T cell receptor beta chains were all read from a single sample in a study of blood T cells in healthy people across ages. The use of a sample-barcoded 5' primer and a J-beta primer mix characterized a second PCR of about 7 to 12 cycles. TCRdb re-called the 5' RACE reads with MiXCR, one entry per CDR3 protein. The data show about 640,000 distinct CDR3 sequences, roughly 41% seen once. The sequencing input was blood. These receptors all come from an older man in good health.

This clonotype was observed a single time. The chain carries TRBV13 and TRBJ2-3; possibly TRBD1 for D (5 bases). V was trimmed by 8 bases and J by 2 bases, leaving 14 bases between them. This CDR3 is built from 14 residues. Germline CDR1 is PRHDT and CDR2 is FYEKMQ (reference sequence). The CDR3 region has the DNA TGTGCCAGCGGCAGACAGAGAGCCACAGATACGCAGTATTTT. Its translation: CASGRQRATDTQYF.

This clonotype was observed a handful of times. The gene calls are TRBV6-1 and TRBJ1-2, with TRBD1 as a possible D gene (5 bases). The germline V and J ends were trimmed by 2 bases and 2 bases, with 15 bases remaining between them. Germline CDR1 MNHNS, CDR2 SASEGT. This CDR3 has 16 residues. CDR3 sequence: CASSESARGANYGYTF. The CDR3 DNA reads TGTGCCAGCAGTGAAAGTGCGCGGGGCGCAAACTATGGCTACACCTTC.

The chain recombines TRBV7-2 with TRBJ2-5, with D possibly matching TRBD1 (7 bases). Trimming took 5 bases from V and 7 from J, leaving 14 bases between them. The CDR3 covers 13 residues. Germline V gene sequence: CDR1 SGHTA, CDR2 FQGNSA. Here the CDR3 reads CASSDQGGRTQYF. DNA for the CDR3: TGTGCCAGCAGCGACCAGGGGGGACGGACCCAGTACTTC. Drawing the rest from reference TRBV7-2 and TRBJ2-5, the complete variable domain is GAGVSQSPSNKVTEKGKDVELRCDPISGHTALYWYRQSLGQGLEFLIYFQGNSAPDKSGLPSDRFSAERTGGSVSTLTIQRTQQEDSAVYLCASSDQGGRTQYFGPGTRLLVL.

The chain uses TRBV20-1 and TRBJ2-3; 7 bases align to TRBD2. Germline trimming cut 7 bases from V and 8 bases from J; bases unmatched to any gene: 18. The CDR3 is 15 amino acids. Germline lookup yields CDR1 DFQATT and CDR2 SNEGSKA (reference sequence). CDR3 nucleotides: TGCAGTGAGGCCCCTAGGGGCGGGGGTCGAGTTACGCAGTATTTT. Translated: CSEAPRGGGRVTQYF.

This clonotype was observed a single time. The chain employs TRBV5-1 and TRBJ2-3, with a tentative D call TRBD1 (6 bases). The CDR3 is 13 residues long. CDR1 and CDR2 from the germline V gene are SGHRS and YFSETQ. Trimming took 6 bases from V and 1 from J, leaving 9 bases between them. DNA for the CDR3: TGCGCCAGCAACAGGGATGGCACAGATACGCAGTATTTT. This gives the protein CASNRDGTDTQYF.

In its sample, this clonotype was seen a few times. This chain connects TRBV30 to TRBJ1-2; TRBD1 might be the D (6 bases). Germline V gene lookup returns CDR1 GTSNPN and CDR2 SVGIG (reference sequence). V was cut by 3 bases and J by 4 bases, with 12 bases left in between. The CDR3 runs 13 residues. CDR3 in DNA: TGTGCCTGGAGACGACAGGACGGCTATGGCTACACCTTC. This sequence encodes CAWRRQDGYGYTF.

The chain joins TRBV20-1 to TRBJ2-1; 12 bases are shared with TRBD2. Per the germline V gene, CDR1 is DFQATT and CDR2 is SNEGSKA (reference sequence). J gave up 2 bases and V 3 bases, and 5 bases lay outside the gene matches. The CDR3 extends over 16 amino acids. DNA for the CDR3: TGCAGTGCTAGCACTAGCGGGGGGACTCCCTACAATGAGCAGTTCTTC. The encoded protein is CSASTSGGTPYNEQFF.

The V call is TRBV11-1, the J call TRBJ1-2, with D unresolved. V dropped 5 bases and J dropped 4 bases, with 14 bases sitting between them. This CDR3 is built from 14 residues. CDR1 is SGHAT, CDR2 FQDESV, per germline (reference sequence). The CDR3 DNA reads TGTGCCAGCAGCCCCAGTGCTCTATCCTATGGCTACACCTTC. Protein: CASSPSALSYGYTF.

The chain combines TRBV30 with TRBJ2-1; D perhaps matches TRBD2 (5 bases). The CDR3 consists of 15 residues. V lost 3 bases and J lost 7, with 19 bases in between. CDR1 GTSNPN and CDR2 SVGIG come from the germline V gene (reference sequence). DNA for the CDR3: TGTGCCTGGAGATATAGCGATACGGGGTTGAATGAGCAGTTCTTC. It encodes CAWRYSDTGLNEQFF.